The TCR beta chain described here comes from a study of control samples from healthy donors and cancer patients. This clone was found a few times. TCRdb's table, derived via immunoSEQ multiplex PCR, lists solely in-frame clones and lacks some. The sample contains roughly 20,000 clones, 84% of which appear only once. V lost 0 bases to trimming and J lost 1 base; unmatched junction nucleotides: 0. The CDR3 covers 15 residues. CDR1 is SGHAT and CDR2 is FQNNGV in the germline V gene. The clonotype was recovered from a woman aged 70-85 years with lung cancer. V is TRBV11-2 and J is TRBJ2-3, with 8 nucleotides matching TRBD2. Sequencing was carried out using PBMCs. The CDR3 loop reads CASSLETSGTDTQYF. CDR3 DNA sequence: TGTGCCAGCAGCTTAGAGACTAGCGGCACAGATACGCAGTATTTT.